One sample yielded the 14 T cell receptor beta chains listed below, sequenced in a study of T-cell reconstitution after alpha-beta-depleted transplantation in children. Unique molecular identifiers were incorporated into the prepared TCRbeta library. Each CDR3 protein is one row after TCRdb ran MiXCR on the PCR reads. Of around 250,000 distinct CDR3 sequences in the sample, under 9.5% were seen once. The sequencing here drew on PBMCs, mostly from graft donor cells, taken 180 days after TCRalphabeta/CD19-depleted stem cell transplant. The receptors were gathered from a male patient aged 10 to 17 who had a stem cell transplant for acute lymphoblastic leukemia, so the T cells may come from the graft donor.

This clonotype appeared many times. The chain uses TRBV14 and TRBJ2-7; maybe TRBD2 (5 bases). Germline V gives CDR1 SGHDN, CDR2 FVKESK. V gave up 0 bases and J gave up 6 bases, with 9 bases separating them. The length of the CDR3 is 13 residues. The CDR3 sequence is CASSQDPGFEQYF. CDR3 DNA sequence: TGTGCCAGCAGCCAAGATCCGGGGTTCGAGCAGTACTTC.

There are many counts of this clonotype. The gene calls are TRBV5-1 and TRBJ2-2, with 8 bases matching TRBD1. Trimming took 3 bases from V and 8 from J; bases not matched to a gene: 0. CDR3 length: 12 residues. Germline V CDR1 and CDR2: SGHRS, YFSETQ. CDR3 protein: CASSWTGGELFF. CDR3 DNA: TGCGCCAGCAGCTGGACAGGGGGGGAGCTGTTTTTT.

This clonotype has a count of ten or more. The chain is built from TRBV7-9 and TRBJ2-7; 8 bases map to TRBD1. This CDR3 is built from 14 residues. Germline loops: CDR1 SEHNR, CDR2 FQNEAQ (reference sequence). J was trimmed by 3 bases and V by 2 bases; bases with no gene match: 3. DNA for the CDR3: TGTGCCAGCAGCTTAAGGACAGGGCTCTACGAGCAGTACTTC. Residues: CASSLRTGLYEQYF.

At least ten counts were recorded for this clonotype. The CDR3 sequence: CASSLEASMNTEAFF. In DNA, the CDR3 is TGTGCCAGCAGCTTAGAGGCCAGTATGAACACTGAAGCTTTCTTT. The chain links TRBV7-8 to TRBJ1-1; D unresolved. The CDR3 is 15 amino acids. Germline V gene data show CDR1 as SGHVS and CDR2 as FQNEAQ. V shed 1 base and J shed 0 bases, with 9 bases lying between them.

J is TRBJ1-5 and V is TRBV5-6, with D possibly called TRBD1 or TRBD2 (5 bases each). The J call may be wrong; the DNA end is better matched by TRBJ2-3. The CDR3 is 15 residues long. Per germline, CDR1 SGHDT and CDR2 YYEEEE. The CDR3 region has the DNA TGTGCCAGCAGCCTGAGGGGTAATAGCAATCAGCCCCAGTATTTT. Translation: CASSLRGNSNQPQYF.

Ten or more counts support this clonotype. V usage is TRBV5-1 and J usage is TRBJ1-4; 9 positions match TRBD1. The CDR3 has 15 residues. The trim removed 0 bases at V and 7 bases at J, leaving 4 bases unmatched. Looked up from germline, CDR1 is SGHRS and CDR2 is YFSETQ. The DNA of the CDR3 is TGCGCCAGCAGCTTGGCCGGGACAGGGAGTGAAAAACTGTTTTTT. Its translation is CASSLAGTGSEKLFF.

This clonotype occurred a few times. This chain uses TRBV5-5 with TRBJ2-3; D gene unclear. V was shortened by 5 bases and J by 1 base, with 14 bases between the two germline ends. The CDR3 is 15 residues long. Germline assignment: CDR1 SGHKS and CDR2 YYEKEE (reference sequence). The CDR3 sequence is CASSSPRVRTDTQYF. CDR3 coding DNA: TGTGCCAGCAGTTCCCCTCGGGTCCGCACAGATACGCAGTATTTT.

This clonotype has only a few counts. V and J are TRBV6-2 or TRBV6-3 and TRBJ1-2; TRBD1 matches 8 bases. V gave up 8 bases and J gave up 3 bases; unmatched junction bases: 5. Germline CDR1 MNHEY, CDR2 SVGEGT. The CDR3 extends over 13 amino acids. The CDR3 is CASALTGDYGYTF. The CDR3 DNA follows: TGTGCCAGCGCACTGACAGGGGACTATGGCTACACCTTC.

This clonotype was recorded at least ten times. V usage is TRBV6-2 or TRBV6-3 and J usage is TRBJ2-6, with TRBD1 matching 10 bases. V shed 6 bases, J shed 0 bases, and the junction held 5 bases outside the gene matches. The germline gives CDR1 MNHEY, CDR2 SVGEGT. The CDR3 covers 17 residues. The CDR3 region has the DNA TGTGCCAGCAGGGGACAGGGGAGTTTCTCTGGGGCCAACGTCCTGACTTTC. Encoded protein: CASRGQGSFSGANVLTF.

Ten or more counts support this clonotype. The CDR3 is CSARALAGGNVYEQFF. The CDR3 nucleotides are TGCAGTGCTAGAGCTCTAGCGGGAGGGAATGTATATGAGCAGTTCTTC. This chain links TRBV20-1 with TRBJ2-1, with 12 bases identical to TRBD2. The CDR3 is 16 residues long. The trim removed 1 base at V and 8 bases at J, leaving 9 bases unmatched. Germline V gene sequence: CDR1 DFQATT, CDR2 SNEGSKA (reference sequence).

This clonotype was seen repeatedly, ten times or more. The chain recombines TRBV10-3 with TRBJ2-6; 7 positions match TRBD1. The length of the CDR3 is 14 residues. V was pared by 11 bases and J by 2 bases, with 6 bases of the junction left unmatched. Germline values: CDR1 ENHRY, CDR2 SYGVKD. In DNA form, the CDR3 reads TGTGCCTCCGGCGACAGGGCTGGGGCCAACGTCCTGACTTTC. This encodes CASGDRAGANVLTF.

This clonotype has at least ten counts. The chain couples TRBV6-6 to TRBJ1-6; TRBD1 might be the D (6 bases). Trimming removed 6 bases from V and 8 bases from J, with 11 bases in between. Germline V gene lookup returns CDR1 MNHNY and CDR2 SVGAGI (reference sequence). This CDR3 is 13 amino acids long. The CDR3 sequence: CASSGTRDSPLHF. The CDR3 DNA follows: TGTGCCAGCAGCGGGACACGCGATTCACCCCTCCACTTT.

This clonotype was observed many times. The genes are TRBV7-9 and TRBJ2-5; 8 bases align to TRBD2. This CDR3 spans 15 amino acids. J was trimmed by 4 bases and V by 3 bases; bases with no gene match: 7. Germline V gene sequence: CDR1 SEHNR, CDR2 FQNEAQ (reference sequence). CDR3 DNA sequence: TGTGCCAGCAGCTTGATAAGGACTAGCAGAGAGACCCAGTACTTC. Its protein product is CASSLIRTSRETQYF.

This clonotype was observed many times. J is TRBJ1-5 and V is TRBV28; unclear D gene. Germline CDR1 is MDHEN and CDR2 is SYDVKM. This CDR3 has 15 amino acids. Trimming stripped 2 bases from V and 7 bases from J, with 15 bases between. CDR3 region: CASSLTGLKGQPQHF. The CDR3 DNA reads TGTGCCAGCAGTTTAACGGGGTTGAAGGGACAGCCCCAGCATTTT.